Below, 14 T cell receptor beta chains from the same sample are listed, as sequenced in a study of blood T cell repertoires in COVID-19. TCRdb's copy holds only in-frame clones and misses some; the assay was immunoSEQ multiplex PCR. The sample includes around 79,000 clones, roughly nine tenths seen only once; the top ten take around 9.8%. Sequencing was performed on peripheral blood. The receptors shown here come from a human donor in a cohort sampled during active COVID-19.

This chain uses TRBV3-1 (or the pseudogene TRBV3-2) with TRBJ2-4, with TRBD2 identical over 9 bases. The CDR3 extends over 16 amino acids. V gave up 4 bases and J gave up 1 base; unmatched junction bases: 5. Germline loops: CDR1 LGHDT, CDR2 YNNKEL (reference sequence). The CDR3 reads CASSPGTSWAKNIQYF. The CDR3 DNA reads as TGTGCCAGCAGCCCCGGGACTAGCTGGGCCAAAAACATTCAGTACTTC.

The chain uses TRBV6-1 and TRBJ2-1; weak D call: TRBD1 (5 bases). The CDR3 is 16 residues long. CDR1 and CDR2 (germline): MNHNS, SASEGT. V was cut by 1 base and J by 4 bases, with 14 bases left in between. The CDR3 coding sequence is TGTGCCAGCAGTGAAGGGATACAGGATCTATACAATGAGCAGTTCTTC. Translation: CASSEGIQDLYNEQFF.

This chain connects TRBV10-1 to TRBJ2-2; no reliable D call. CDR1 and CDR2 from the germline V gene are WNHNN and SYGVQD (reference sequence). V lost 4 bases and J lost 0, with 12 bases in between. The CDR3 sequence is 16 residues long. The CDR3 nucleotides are TGCGCCAGCAGTGGGGCACCCTTTGCGAACACCGGGGAGCTGTTTTTT. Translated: CASSGAPFANTGELFF.

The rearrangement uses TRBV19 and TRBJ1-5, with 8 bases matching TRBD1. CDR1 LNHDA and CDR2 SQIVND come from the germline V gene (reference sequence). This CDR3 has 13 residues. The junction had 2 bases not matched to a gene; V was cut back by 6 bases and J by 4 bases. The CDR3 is CASRDRDNQPQHF. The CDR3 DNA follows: TGTGCCAGTAGGGACAGGGATAATCAGCCCCAGCATTTT.

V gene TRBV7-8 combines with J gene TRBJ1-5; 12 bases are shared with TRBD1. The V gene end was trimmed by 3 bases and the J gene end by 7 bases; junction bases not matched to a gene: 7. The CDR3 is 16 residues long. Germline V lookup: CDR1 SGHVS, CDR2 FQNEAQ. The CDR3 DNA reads TGTGCCAGCAGCTTCGACGGGACAGGGGGCGGCCAGCCCCAGCATTTT. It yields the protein CASSFDGTGGGQPQHF.

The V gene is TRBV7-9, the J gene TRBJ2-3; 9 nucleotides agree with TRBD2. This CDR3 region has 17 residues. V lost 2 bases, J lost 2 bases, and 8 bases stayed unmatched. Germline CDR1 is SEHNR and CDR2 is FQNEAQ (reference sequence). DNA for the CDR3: TGTGCCAGCAGCTTAAACGTAGCGGGGGCCGCCACAGATACGCAGTATTTT. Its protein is CASSLNVAGAATDTQYF.

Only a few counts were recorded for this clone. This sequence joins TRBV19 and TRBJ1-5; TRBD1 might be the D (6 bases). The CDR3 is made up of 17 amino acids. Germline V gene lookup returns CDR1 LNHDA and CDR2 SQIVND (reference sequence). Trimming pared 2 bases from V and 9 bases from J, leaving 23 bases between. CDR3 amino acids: CASSIPSYGGSPGPQHF. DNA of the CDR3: TGTGCCAGTAGTATACCCTCATATGGGGGCAGCCCGGGGCCCCAGCATTTT.

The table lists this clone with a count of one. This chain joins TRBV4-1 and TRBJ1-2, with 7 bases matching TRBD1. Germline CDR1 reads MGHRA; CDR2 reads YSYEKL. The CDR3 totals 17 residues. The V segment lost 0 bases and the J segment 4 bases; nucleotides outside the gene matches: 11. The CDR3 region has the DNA TGCGCCAGCAGCCAAGAAACCGACAGGGTCCTACCCTATGGCTACACCTTC. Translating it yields CASSQETDRVLPYGYTF.

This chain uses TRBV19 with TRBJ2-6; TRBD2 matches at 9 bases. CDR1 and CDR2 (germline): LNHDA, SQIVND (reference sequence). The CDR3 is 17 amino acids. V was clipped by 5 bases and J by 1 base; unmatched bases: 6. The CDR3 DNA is TGTGCCAGTAGTGCGGGACTAGCAGCATCTGGGGCCAACGTCCTGACTTTC. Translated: CASSAGLAASGANVLTF.

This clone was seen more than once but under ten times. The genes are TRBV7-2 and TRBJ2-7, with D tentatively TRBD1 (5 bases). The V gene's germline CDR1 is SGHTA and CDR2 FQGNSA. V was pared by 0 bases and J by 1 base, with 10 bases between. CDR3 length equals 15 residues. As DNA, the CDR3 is TGTGCCAGCAGCTTAGCGGGGCAAGCTTCCTACGAGCAGTACTTC. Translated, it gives CASSLAGQASYEQYF.

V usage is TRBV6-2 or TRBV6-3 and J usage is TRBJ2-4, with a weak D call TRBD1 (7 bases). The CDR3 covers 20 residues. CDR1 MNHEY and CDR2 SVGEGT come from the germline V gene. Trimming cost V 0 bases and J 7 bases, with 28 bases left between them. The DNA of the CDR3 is TGTGCCAGCAGTTACTCGACGGACAGGTTAGGCGGGGCGGCAAGGAACATTCAGTACTTC. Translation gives CASSYSTDRLGGAARNIQYF.

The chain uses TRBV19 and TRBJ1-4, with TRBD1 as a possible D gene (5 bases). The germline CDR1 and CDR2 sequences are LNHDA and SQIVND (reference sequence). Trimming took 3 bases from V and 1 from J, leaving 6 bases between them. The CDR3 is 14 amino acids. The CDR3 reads CASSMQGTNEKLFF. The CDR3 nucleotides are TGTGCCAGTAGTATGCAGGGAACTAATGAAAAACTGTTTTTT. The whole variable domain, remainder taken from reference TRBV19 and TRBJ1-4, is DGGITQSPKYLFRKEGQNVTLSCEQNLNHDAMYWYRQDPGQGLRLIYYSQIVNDFQKGDIAEGYSVSREKKESFPLTVTSAQKNPTAFYLCASSMQGTNEKLFFGSGTQLSVL.

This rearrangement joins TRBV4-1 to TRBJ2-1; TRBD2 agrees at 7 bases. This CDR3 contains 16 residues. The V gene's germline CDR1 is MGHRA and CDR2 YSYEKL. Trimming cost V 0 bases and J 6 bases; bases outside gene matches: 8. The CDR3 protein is CASSQDVGWGGNEQFF. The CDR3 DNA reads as TGCGCCAGCAGCCAAGATGTAGGTTGGGGGGGCAATGAGCAGTTCTTC.

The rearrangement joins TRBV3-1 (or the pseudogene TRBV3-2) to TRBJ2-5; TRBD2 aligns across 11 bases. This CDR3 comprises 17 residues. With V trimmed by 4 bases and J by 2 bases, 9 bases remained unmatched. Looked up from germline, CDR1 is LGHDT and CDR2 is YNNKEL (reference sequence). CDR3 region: CASSLILLAGGQETQYF. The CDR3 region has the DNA TGTGCCAGCAGCCTAATACTCCTAGCGGGGGGTCAAGAGACCCAGTACTTC.